Presented here are 29 T cell receptor beta chains from one specimen sequenced in a study of cytomegalovirus exposure and HLA in healthy donors. Use of 60 Vbeta and 13 Jbeta primers characterized the PCR. Sequencing was performed with immunoSEQ multiplex PCR; in TCRdb, only in-frame clones are kept and a portion is missing. The data contain 150,000 to 200,000 clones, roughly 84% of them singletons. What was sequenced was PBMCs. These receptors all stem from a boy between 10 and 17 years old in good health and CMV-seronegative.

This chain links TRBV5-5 with TRBJ2-5, with D possibly TRBD1 on 6 matching bases. Trimming left V 2 bases short and J 5 bases short, with 19 bases between. Germline CDR1 and CDR2: SGHKS and YYEKEE (reference sequence). CDR3 length: 16 amino acids. The CDR3 loop is CASSFRYGGPAETQYF. The DNA of the CDR3 is TGTGCCAGCAGCTTTAGGTATGGGGGCCCGGCGGAGACCCAGTACTTC.

In its sample, this clone was seen a few times. CDR3 residues: CSVEGGNLGNGAFF. The CDR3 coding sequence is TGCAGCGTTGAAGGAGGGAACTTGGGCAACGGGGCTTTCTTT. The chain has TRBV29-1 and TRBJ1-1; D uncertain. The CDR3 loop spans 14 amino acids. V lost 1 base and J 11 bases, leaving 20 bases between the germline ends. The V gene's germline CDR1 is SQVTM and CDR2 ANQGSEA.

The chain employs TRBV9 and TRBJ2-1; 11 nucleotides agree with TRBD2. This CDR3 contains 17 residues. Trimming at V came to 0 bases and at J to 4 bases, leaving 6 bases not matched to a gene. From germline, CDR1 is SGDLS and CDR2 YYNGEE. The CDR3 region has the DNA TGTGCCAGCAGCGTAGATACTAGCGGGGGACTTTACAATGAGCAGTTCTTC. Encoded protein: CASSVDTSGGLYNEQFF.

The V gene is TRBV7-9, the J gene TRBJ1-2; tentative D call: TRBD1 (5 bases). V lost 4 bases to trimming and J lost 0 bases, with 15 bases between them. Germline CDR1 is SEHNR and CDR2 is FQNEAQ (reference sequence). CDR3 length equals 16 residues. The CDR3 DNA sequence: TGTGCCAGCAGCTCCTACAAGACAGATACTAACTATGGCTACACCTTC. It translates to CASSSYKTDTNYGYTF. The whole variable domain, filled in from reference TRBV7-9 and TRBJ1-2, reads DTGVSQNPRHKITKRGQNVTFRCDPISEHNRLYWYRQTLGQGPEFLTYFQNEAQLEKSRLLSDRFSAERPKGSFSTLEIQRTEQGDSAMYLCASSSYKTDTNYGYTFGSGTRLTVV.

The rearrangement links TRBV4-1 to TRBJ2-1; 9 bases are a match to TRBD2. There are 19 residues in the CDR3. Trimming took 5 bases from V and 5 from J; bases not matched to a gene: 19. The germline V gene encodes CDR1 MGHRA and CDR2 YSYEKL. The chain's CDR3 is CASSWSGGQNDKKNNEQFF. In DNA, the CDR3 is TGCGCCAGCAGCTGGAGCGGGGGGCAGAACGACAAAAAAAACAATGAGCAGTTCTTC.

The chain couples TRBV5-6 to TRBJ2-3; 9 bases match TRBD2. The CDR3 is 14 amino acids. The V segment lost 0 bases and the J segment 8 bases; nucleotides outside the gene matches: 4. Germline CDR1 reads SGHDT; CDR2 reads YYEEEE. In DNA, the CDR3 is TGTGCCAGCAGCTTGGTACCAGCGGGAGGTACGCAGTATTTT. This encodes CASSLVPAGGTQYF.

The rearrangement joins TRBV12-5 to TRBJ2-3; 7 nucleotides line up with TRBD1. Germline V CDR1 and CDR2: LGHNT, FRNRAP. CDR3 length: 15 residues. J gave up 3 bases and V 7 bases, and 10 bases lay outside the gene matches. CDR3 bases: TGTGCTAGTGCCCCGACAGGGACGGGTACAGATACGCAGTATTTT. Protein sequence: CASAPTGTGTDTQYF.

For the CDR3, the DNA is TGTGCCAGCAACAGACAGGGAACCTACGAGCAGTACTTC. It translates to CASNRQGTYEQYF. V and J are TRBV2 and TRBJ2-7; 7 nucleotides match TRBD1. Unmatched junction bases numbered 5, after V lost 7 bases and J lost 2 bases. This CDR3 region has 13 residues. Germline V gene lookup returns CDR1 SNHLY and CDR2 FYNNEI. Full variable domain (missing parts from reference TRBV2 and TRBJ2-7): EPEVTQTPSHQVTQMGQEVILRCVPISNHLYFYWYRQILGQKVEFLVSFYNNEISEKSEIFDDQFSVERPDGSNFTLKIRSTKLEDSAMYFCASNRQGTYEQYFGPGTRLTVT.

The chain combines TRBV29-1 with TRBJ2-3; D possibly corresponds to TRBD1 (6 bases). Germline CDR1 reads SQVTM; CDR2 reads ANQGSEA. The length of the CDR3 is 14 residues. Deletions cut 3 bases from V and 1 base from J, with 11 bases between. CDR3 in DNA: TGCAGCGTTGAGGTTGGGGGCGGCACAGATACGCAGTATTTT. Translating it yields CSVEVGGGTDTQYF.

The V gene is TRBV13, the J gene TRBJ1-2, with D unclear. Per germline, CDR1 PRHDT and CDR2 FYEKMQ (reference sequence). The CDR3 loop spans 13 amino acids. V lost 4 bases and J lost 4, with 10 bases in between. CDR3 amino acids: CASSSGASYGYTF. The CDR3 DNA reads TGTGCCAGCAGCTCGGGAGCCTCCTATGGCTACACCTTC.

The chain has TRBV30 and TRBJ2-5; 8 bases match TRBD2. Germline V CDR1 and CDR2: GTSNPN, SVGIG (reference sequence). V dropped 0 bases and J dropped 5; count of bases not matched to a gene: 8. The CDR3 loop spans 15 amino acids. The CDR3 loop reads CAWSVRSGSRETQYF. CDR3 in DNA: TGTGCCTGGAGTGTACGGAGCGGGAGTAGGGAGACCCAGTACTTC.

The V and J genes are TRBV10-1 and TRBJ2-7; the D gene is possibly TRBD2 (5 bases). CDR3 size: 14 residues. V was shortened by 4 bases and J by 2 bases, with 12 bases between the two germline ends. Germline CDR1 is WNHNN and CDR2 is SYGVQD (reference sequence). This CDR3 reads CASSVGSGPYEQYF. For the CDR3, the DNA is TGCGCCAGCAGTGTAGGCAGCGGCCCCTACGAGCAGTACTTC.

The gene calls are TRBV2 and TRBJ2-4, with D possibly matching TRBD2 (6 bases). The CDR3 runs 13 residues. V lost 1 base and J 6 bases, leaving 7 bases between the germline ends. Looked up from germline, CDR1 is SNHLY and CDR2 is FYNNEI. The CDR3 loop is CASSEDGGNIQYF. CDR3 DNA: TGTGCCAGCAGTGAAGACGGGGGAAACATTCAGTACTTC.

The chain has TRBV11-2 and TRBJ1-1; a possible D gene is TRBD1 (5 bases). CDR3 length: 12 amino acids. From germline, CDR1 is SGHAT and CDR2 FQNNGV. The V end lost 5 bases, the J end lost 4 bases, and 8 bases lay between the germline ends. DNA of the CDR3: TGTGCCAGCAGCACGACAGTCACTGAAGCTTTCTTT. This gives the protein CASSTTVTEAFF.

The chain employs TRBV15 and TRBJ1-3, with a tentative D call TRBD1 (5 bases). Germline lookup yields CDR1 LNHNV and CDR2 YYDKDF (reference sequence). The V gene lost 5 bases and the J gene lost 3 bases, with 11 bases spanning the gap. This CDR3 has 14 residues. CDR3 nucleotide sequence: TGTGCCACCAGCGGCGGGACGGTTGGAAACACCATATATTTT. It is translated as CATSGGTVGNTIYF.

Regarding this clone: The junction departs from the called germline gene at one end, perhaps through a read error. The chain recombines TRBV7-9 with TRBJ1-2, with a tentative D call TRBD1 (5 bases). The CDR3 consists of 12 residues. Looked up from germline, CDR1 is SEHNR and CDR2 is FQNEAQ (reference sequence). CDR3 in amino acids: CSSSLDTYGYTF. CDR3 DNA: TGTTCCAGCAGCCTGGACACGTATGGCTACACCTTC.

The chain joins TRBV18 to TRBJ2-7; the match to TRBD1 covers 8 bases. The CDR3 is 15 residues long. The germline V gene encodes CDR1 KGHSH and CDR2 LQKENI. The V gene end was trimmed by 3 bases and the J gene end by 0 bases; junction bases not matched to a gene: 4. For the CDR3, the DNA is TGTGCCAGCTCACCCCGACAGGGGAACTCCTACGAGCAGTACTTC. As protein: CASSPRQGNSYEQYF.

This sequence joins TRBV14 and TRBJ2-5; 13 nucleotides line up with TRBD2. Germline V CDR1 and CDR2: SGHDN, FVKESK. V was clipped by 0 bases and J by 4 bases; unmatched bases: 11. The CDR3 is 19 amino acids. DNA for the CDR3: TGTGCCAGCAGCCAAGATCAACTAGCGGGAGGGCCTTTACGAGAGACCCAGTACTTC. It yields the protein CASSQDQLAGGPLRETQYF.

The chain recombines TRBV7-9 with TRBJ1-4; 8 nucleotides align to TRBD1. This CDR3 has 16 residues. Germline assignment: CDR1 SEHNR and CDR2 FQNEAQ (reference sequence). V shed 5 bases, J shed 0 bases, and the junction held 5 bases outside the gene matches. The CDR3 sequence is CASSTGQGATNEKLFF. In DNA form, the CDR3 reads TGTGCCAGCAGCACTGGACAGGGAGCAACTAATGAAAAACTGTTTTTT.

This chain connects TRBV11-3 to TRBJ2-7, with 11 nucleotides matching TRBD1. CDR1 and CDR2 from the germline V gene are SGHNT and YENEEA. The CDR3 sequence is 15 residues long. Trimming cost V 0 bases and J 3 bases; bases outside gene matches: 1. In nucleotides, the CDR3 is TGTGCCAGCAGCTTAGAGGGACAGGGGGGCTACGAGCAGTACTTC. Protein sequence: CASSLEGQGGYEQYF.

This clone was seen more than once but under ten times. The V and J genes are TRBV13 and TRBJ1-1; no reliable D call. V was clipped by 3 bases and J by 8 bases, with 7 bases between them. The CDR3 runs 11 residues. Germline V gene data show CDR1 as PRHDT and CDR2 as FYEKMQ (reference sequence). In DNA, the CDR3 is TGTGCCAGCAGCTTTGTATCGGAAGCTTTCTTT. Its translation: CASSFVSEAFF. Combining the CDR3 with reference TRBV13 and TRBJ1-1 gives the whole variable domain AAGVIQSPRHLIKEKRETATLKCYPIPRHDTVYWYQQGPGQDPQFLISFYEKMQSDKGSIPDRFSAQQFSDYHSELNMSSLELGDSALYFCASSFVSEAFFGQGTRLTVV.

V usage is TRBV9 and J usage is TRBJ2-1; 13 bases line up with TRBD2. The CDR3 length is 17 residues. After removal of 3 bases from V and 2 bases from J, the junction contained 5 bases not matched to a gene. Germline CDR1 reads SGDLS; CDR2 reads YYNGEE. The CDR3 spells CASSARTSGGPYNEQFF. The CDR3, as DNA: TGTGCCAGCAGCGCCCGGACTAGCGGGGGACCCTACAATGAGCAGTTCTTC.

In this sample, this clone turned up once. This chain joins TRBV7-2 and TRBJ1-1; TRBD1 matches 7 bases. Germline V gene sequence: CDR1 SGHTA, CDR2 FQGNSA. The V gene end was trimmed by 1 base and the J gene end by 4 bases; junction bases not matched to a gene: 3. The CDR3 is 14 amino acids. This chain's CDR3 is CASSLGYRGTEAFF. DNA of the CDR3: TGTGCCAGCAGCTTAGGATACAGGGGCACTGAAGCTTTCTTT.

This clone was found a few times. The CDR3 here is CASSNLPSWGGEQYF. CDR3 nucleotides: TGTGCCAGCAGTAACCTGCCTAGTTGGGGCGGTGAGCAGTACTTC. The chain uses TRBV6-6 and TRBJ2-7, with D possibly TRBD1 on 5 matching bases. Trimming removed 5 bases from V and 7 bases from J, with 21 bases in between. The CDR3 is made up of 15 amino acids. Germline V gene lookup returns CDR1 MNHNY and CDR2 SVGAGI (reference sequence).

J is TRBJ2-2 and V is TRBV5-1; maybe TRBD2 (5 bases). Trimming took off 5 bases at V and 7 bases at J, with 9 bases between the two ends. CDR1 and CDR2 from the germline V gene are SGHRS and YFSETQ. This CDR3 spans 12 amino acids. This chain's CDR3 is CASRREFGELFF. CDR3 DNA sequence: TGCGCCAGCAGAAGGGAGTTCGGGGAGCTGTTTTTT.

The chain uses TRBV5-1 and TRBJ2-7, with TRBD2 matching 8 bases. With 0 bases clipped from V and 0 bases from J, the junction kept 11 bases outside the gene matches. Germline-derived CDR1 and CDR2 are SGHRS and YFSETQ. This CDR3 has 18 residues. CDR3: CASSLGLLTSAISYEQYF. The CDR3 nucleotides read TGCGCCAGCAGCTTGGGACTGTTGACTAGCGCCATCTCCTACGAGCAGTACTTC.

This clone occurred a few times. The J gene is TRBJ1-1, the V gene TRBV11-2; D is ambiguous. Per germline, CDR1 SGHAT and CDR2 FQNNGV. V lost 4 bases to trimming and J lost 7 bases, with 10 bases between them. The length of the CDR3 is 12 residues. The CDR3 protein is CASSWIDIEAFF. CDR3 DNA: TGTGCCAGCAGCTGGATAGACATTGAAGCTTTCTTT. Filled out from reference TRBV11-2 and TRBJ1-1, the complete variable domain reads EAGVAQSPRYKIIEKRQSVAFWCNPISGHATLYWYQQILGQGPKLLIQFQNNGVVDDSQLPKDRFSAERLKGVDSTLKIQPAKLEDSAVYLCASSWIDIEAFFGQGTRLTVV.

This sequence joins TRBV27 and TRBJ2-1; 7 nucleotides match TRBD1. This CDR3 has 14 amino acids. V trimming: 6 bases; J trimming: 4 bases; junction bases outside the gene matches: 6. Germline V gene sequence: CDR1 MNHEY, CDR2 SMNVEV (reference sequence). The CDR3 loop reads CASSHDRAYNEQFF. The CDR3 DNA follows: TGTGCCAGCAGCCACGACAGGGCGTACAATGAGCAGTTCTTC.

The sample holds one count of this clone. The chain is built from TRBV19 and TRBJ2-7; tentatively, D is TRBD2 (6 bases). The CDR3 runs to 14 residues. With 3 bases removed from V and 4 bases from J, the gap between germline ends came to 13 bases. The germline CDR1 and CDR2 sequences are LNHDA and SQIVND (reference sequence). In nucleotides, the CDR3 is TGTGCCAGTAGTATCATGGAGGGGAGTTACGAGCAGTACTTC. This sequence encodes CASSIMEGSYEQYF.